Described below is a single T cell receptor beta chain sequence and its context. The sample originates from a study of CXCR3-negative and CXCR3-positive naive CD8 T cells. Whole-study context: The libraries yielded about 135 million TRB reads, about 1.5 +/- 0.3 million each.

cDNA libraries for TRB were generated by 5' RACE incorporating UMI labels. For each CDR3 protein, TCRdb gives one entry from its re-call of the 5' RACE reads, without DNA. This sample's clone table lists over 80,000 distinct CDR3 sequences. CDR1 DFQATT and CDR2 SNEGSKA come from the germline V gene (reference sequence). The CDR3 has 14 residues. Input material: naive CXCR3- CD8+ T cells from blood. Subset defined: CD45RO-CCR7+CD27+CD95- naive CD8+ T cells lacking CXCR3 (TNR3-). The TCR was taken from a human donor in good health. Some clones in this sample may be carry-over from other donors' samples. The chain couples TRBV20-1 to TRBJ2-2; as DNA is missing, the TRBD2 call by TCRdb cannot be tested. This chain's CDR3 is CSASLGTDTGELFF.